Below are 20 T cell receptor beta chains sequenced from a single sample in a study of blood T cell repertoires in COVID-19. The assay was immunoSEQ multiplex PCR, and TCRdb's table has in-frame clones only and misses some. This sample has some 58,000 clones; 80% to 95% occur once, and the top ten carry about 4.5%. The sample consisted of peripheral blood. All receptors come from a man aged 50-59 years with active COVID-19.

The CDR3 bases are TGTGCCAGCAGCGTGGCGGGAGGTGGGTACAATGAGCAGTTCTTC. Protein product: CASSVAGGGYNEQFF. The chain recombines TRBV9 with TRBJ2-1, with 8 bases identical to TRBD2. The CDR3 runs to 15 residues. J was trimmed by 4 bases and V by 2 bases; bases with no gene match: 5. Germline CDR1 reads SGDLS; CDR2 reads YYNGEE.

CDR3 nucleotide sequence: TGTGCCAGCAGCCCCGGGGTTACAGATACGCAGTATTTT. This encodes CASSPGVTDTQYF. The chain links TRBV6-5 to TRBJ2-3; TRBD2 is a possible D gene (5 bases). The CDR3 is made up of 13 amino acids. V was cut by 6 bases and J by 3 bases, with 10 bases left in between. The germline CDR1 and CDR2 sequences are MNHEY and SVGAGI.

This clone appeared a single time. This chain uses TRBV5-4 with TRBJ1-4; D unresolved. CDR1 is SGHNT and CDR2 is YYREEE in the germline V gene (reference sequence). With 3 bases removed from V and 1 base from J, the gap between germline ends came to 16 bases. The length of the CDR3 is 17 residues. CDR3 sequence reads: CASSSSVTPRTNEKLFF. In nucleotides, the CDR3 is TGTGCCAGCAGCTCTTCGGTCACGCCCCGAACTAATGAAAAACTGTTTTTT.

This clone was observed a single time. The chain combines TRBV13 with TRBJ2-1, with 7 bases fitting TRBD2. The ends lost 7 bases at V and 6 bases at J; junction bases unmatched: 21. The germline gives CDR1 PRHDT, CDR2 FYEKMQ (reference sequence). The CDR3 has 18 amino acids. In nucleotides, the CDR3 is TGTGCCAGCACCCAATTTGGGGCGGGAGCGGACCGAGGCAATGAGCAGTTCTTC. Translated, it gives CASTQFGAGADRGNEQFF.

The V gene is TRBV2, the J gene TRBJ2-2, with no clear D. Trimming removed 6 bases from V and 1 base from J, with 9 bases in between. Per germline, CDR1 SNHLY and CDR2 FYNNEI. The CDR3 is 14 residues long. Here the CDR3 reads CASSFNRNTGELFF. The CDR3 bases are TGTGCCAGCAGCTTCAACAGGAACACCGGGGAGCTGTTTTTT. The whole variable domain, filled in from reference TRBV2 and TRBJ2-2, reads EPEVTQTPSHQVTQMGQEVILRCVPISNHLYFYWYRQILGQKVEFLVSFYNNEISEKSEIFDDQFSVERPDGSNFTLKIRSTKLEDSAMYFCASSFNRNTGELFFGEGSRLTVL.

The chain is built from TRBV7-8 and TRBJ1-2; D is uncertain. CDR1 SGHVS and CDR2 FQNEAQ come from the germline V gene. This CDR3 region has 13 residues. Trimming shortened V by 1 base and J by 5 bases, and 8 bases separated the two germline ends. CDR3 loop: CASSLVREYGYTF. As DNA, the CDR3 is TGTGCCAGCAGCTTAGTGAGGGAGTATGGCTACACCTTC.

V is TRBV28 and J is TRBJ1-1, with TRBD1 as a possible D gene (6 bases). CDR1 and CDR2 from the germline V gene are MDHEN and SYDVKM. CDR3 length equals 13 residues. With 7 bases removed from V and 5 bases from J, the gap between germline ends came to 14 bases. CDR3 bases: TGTGCCAGCACCTCGAGAGGGGGAACTGAAGCTTTCTTT. Translation: CASTSRGGTEAFF.

V is TRBV7-7 and J is TRBJ2-3; 13 positions match TRBD2. The V segment lost 5 bases and the J segment 2 bases; nucleotides outside the gene matches: 4. Per germline, CDR1 SSHAT and CDR2 FNYEAQ (reference sequence). This CDR3 has 16 residues. DNA for the CDR3: TGTGCCAGCAGCGCCGGACTAGCGGGAGCCACAGATACGCAGTATTTT. It encodes CASSAGLAGATDTQYF.

The chain recombines TRBV28 with TRBJ1-2; 7 bases match TRBD1. The germline V gene has CDR1 MDHEN and CDR2 SYDVKM. V trimming: 5 bases; J trimming: 0 bases; junction bases outside the gene matches: 6. This CDR3 is built from 15 residues. CDR3 sequence reads: CASSGQTGTNYGYTF. The CDR3 nucleotides read TGTGCCAGCAGTGGCCAGACAGGGACTAACTATGGCTACACCTTC.

The V gene is TRBV4-1, the J gene TRBJ1-5, with 9 bases fitting TRBD1. J gave up 2 bases and V 1 base, and 3 bases lay outside the gene matches. The CDR3 covers 16 residues. Germline lookup yields CDR1 MGHRA and CDR2 YSYEKL. The CDR3 spells CASSQGDRAGNQPQHF. CDR3 nucleotide sequence: TGCGCCAGCAGCCAAGGGGACAGGGCAGGCAATCAGCCCCAGCATTTT.

Comment on this clone: No conserved phenylalanine or tryptophan is present at the end of the CDR3, so a read error is the likely explanation. No DNA is shown, since the ends of the CDR3 on it are uncertain; the CDR3 is the one TCRdb lists. V is TRBV20-1 and J is TRBJ1-1. Germline V gives CDR1 DFQATT, CDR2 SNEGSKA (reference sequence). The CDR3 length is 8 residues, termini included. The CDR3 loop reads CSARGRFG.

CDR3 in DNA: TGTGCCAGCAGCACCCAGGGGGCCACTAATGAAAAACTGTTTTTT. The encoded protein is CASSTQGATNEKLFF. The chain uses TRBV9 and TRBJ1-4, with TRBD1 matching 8 bases. The CDR3 extends over 15 amino acids. Per germline, CDR1 SGDLS and CDR2 YYNGEE. The V segment lost 4 bases and the J segment 2 bases; nucleotides outside the gene matches: 4. Looking up the rest from reference TRBV9 and TRBJ1-4 gives the full variable domain: DSGVTQTPKHLITATGQRVTLRCSPRSGDLSVYWYQQSLDQGLQFLIQYYNGEERAKGNILERFSAQQFPDLHSELNLSSLELGDSALYFCASSTQGATNEKLFFGSGTQLSVL.

CDR3 in amino acids: CASSSRVEGNQPQHF. The DNA for the CDR3 is TGTGCCAGTAGTTCGCGGGTGGAGGGGAATCAGCCCCAGCATTTT. The chain links TRBV19 to TRBJ1-5, with D tentatively TRBD1 (5 bases). This CDR3 comprises 15 residues. V shed 5 bases and J shed 4 bases, with 15 bases lying between them. Germline CDR1 and CDR2: LNHDA and SQIVND (reference sequence). Full variable domain (rest looked up from reference TRBV19 and TRBJ1-5): DGGITQSPKYLFRKEGQNVTLSCEQNLNHDAMYWYRQDPGQGLRLIYYSQIVNDFQKGDIAEGYSVSREKKESFPLTVTSAQKNPTAFYLCASSSRVEGNQPQHFGDGTRLSIL.

V and J are TRBV6-5 and TRBJ2-3, with 7 bases matching TRBD1. The V gene end was trimmed by 10 bases and the J gene end by 3 bases; junction bases not matched to a gene: 13. CDR3 length equals 15 residues. Looked up from germline, CDR1 is MNHEY and CDR2 is SVGAGI. CDR3 region: CATKSGTVTTDTQYF. The CDR3 bases are TGTGCCACAAAATCCGGGACAGTTACGACAGATACGCAGTATTTT.

The gene calls are TRBV7-2 and TRBJ1-2, with D tentatively TRBD1 (5 bases). CDR3 length: 13 residues. The ends were cut back, 2 bases at V and 3 bases at J, with 7 bases in the middle. Germline V gives CDR1 SGHTA, CDR2 FQGNSA. The CDR3 DNA follows: TGTGCCAGCAGCTTAACAGGCTACTATGGCTACACCTTC. This encodes CASSLTGYYGYTF.

The rearrangement links TRBV4-1 to TRBJ2-3, with TRBD2 as a possible D gene (5 bases). V gave up 7 bases and J gave up 0 bases, with 29 bases separating them. From germline, CDR1 is MGHRA and CDR2 YSYEKL. CDR3 length: 20 residues. CDR3: CASTRAQTVLADTSTDTQYF. The CDR3 DNA reads as TGCGCCAGCACCCGGGCCCAAACGGTCCTAGCAGACACTAGCACAGATACGCAGTATTTT.

The DNA of the CDR3 is TGTGCCAGCAGTTTAAGCGCCCCAAAACTGTTTTTT. This codes for CASSLSAPKLFF. The V call is TRBV28, the J call TRBJ1-4; no clear D gene. V lost 2 bases and J 10 bases, leaving 8 bases between the germline ends. This CDR3 is built from 12 residues. The V gene's germline CDR1 is MDHEN and CDR2 SYDVKM.

This chain connects TRBV5-1 to TRBJ2-1; D perhaps matches TRBD1 (5 bases). The length of the CDR3 is 14 residues. V dropped 0 bases and J dropped 5 bases, with 9 bases sitting between them. CDR1 SGHRS and CDR2 YFSETQ come from the germline V gene. The DNA for the CDR3 is TGCGCCAGCAGCTTGGCGACAGCTAACAATGAGCAGTTCTTC. Amino acid sequence: CASSLATANNEQFF.

The chain uses TRBV28 and TRBJ2-7, with TRBD2 identical over 10 bases. The CDR3 spans 15 residues. V lost 6 bases and J lost 0; bases outside the gene matches: 5. The germline gives CDR1 MDHEN, CDR2 SYDVKM. The CDR3 reads CASRLGLAVSYEQYF. Here the CDR3 DNA reads TGTGCCAGCAGGCTCGGACTAGCGGTCTCCTACGAGCAGTACTTC.

The chain couples TRBV5-5 to TRBJ1-2; the match to TRBD1 covers 11 bases. There are 17 residues in the CDR3. Germline assignment: CDR1 SGHKS and CDR2 YYEKEE (reference sequence). The junction had 11 bases not matched to a gene; V was cut back by 4 bases and J by 3 bases. The chain's CDR3 is CASSTGQGAVSDYGYTF. In nucleotides, the CDR3 is TGTGCCAGCAGCACCGGACAGGGGGCTGTGTCGGACTATGGCTACACCTTC.